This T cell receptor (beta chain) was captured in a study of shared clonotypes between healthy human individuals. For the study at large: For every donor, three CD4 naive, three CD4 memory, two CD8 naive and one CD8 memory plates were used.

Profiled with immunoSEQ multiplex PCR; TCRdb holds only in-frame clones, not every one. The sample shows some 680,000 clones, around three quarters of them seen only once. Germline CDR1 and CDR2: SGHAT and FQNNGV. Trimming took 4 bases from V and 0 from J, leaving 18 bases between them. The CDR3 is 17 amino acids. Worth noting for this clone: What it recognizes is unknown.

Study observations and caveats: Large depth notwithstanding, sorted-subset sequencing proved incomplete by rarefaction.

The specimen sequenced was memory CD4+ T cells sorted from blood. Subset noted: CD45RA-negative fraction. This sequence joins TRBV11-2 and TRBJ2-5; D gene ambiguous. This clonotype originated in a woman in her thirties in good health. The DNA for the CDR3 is TGTGCCAGCAGCTCAGGAACCAGATTCCTGTACCAAGAGACCCAGTACTTC. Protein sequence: CASSSGTRFLYQETQYF.